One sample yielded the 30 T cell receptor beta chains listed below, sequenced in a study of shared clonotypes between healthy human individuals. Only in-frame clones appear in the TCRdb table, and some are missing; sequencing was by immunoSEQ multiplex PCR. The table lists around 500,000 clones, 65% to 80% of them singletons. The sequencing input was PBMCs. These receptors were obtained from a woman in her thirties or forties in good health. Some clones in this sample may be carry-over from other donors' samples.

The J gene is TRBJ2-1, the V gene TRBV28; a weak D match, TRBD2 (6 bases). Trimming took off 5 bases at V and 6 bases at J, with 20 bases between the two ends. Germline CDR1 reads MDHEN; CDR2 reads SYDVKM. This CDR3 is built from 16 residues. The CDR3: CASSPAPPMGGNEQFF. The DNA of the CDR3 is TGTGCCAGCAGTCCCGCCCCCCCTATGGGGGGCAATGAGCAGTTCTTC.

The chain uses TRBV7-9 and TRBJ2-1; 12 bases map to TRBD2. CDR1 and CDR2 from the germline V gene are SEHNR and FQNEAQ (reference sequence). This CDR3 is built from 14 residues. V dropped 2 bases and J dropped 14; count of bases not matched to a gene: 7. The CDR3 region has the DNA TGTGCCAGCAGCTTATCACTAGCGGGAGGAGAAGAGTTCTTC. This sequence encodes CASSLSLAGGEEFF.

The CDR3 region has the DNA TGTGCCAGCAGCTTGGGTAGCGGGACCTACAATGAGCAGTTCTTC. Amino acid sequence: CASSLGSGTYNEQFF. This chain uses TRBV5-4 with TRBJ2-1, with 8 bases fitting TRBD2. The J segment lost 2 bases and the V segment lost 0 bases, leaving 1 base of the junction unmatched. Germline V gene data show CDR1 as SGHNT and CDR2 as YYREEE (reference sequence). The CDR3 covers 15 residues.

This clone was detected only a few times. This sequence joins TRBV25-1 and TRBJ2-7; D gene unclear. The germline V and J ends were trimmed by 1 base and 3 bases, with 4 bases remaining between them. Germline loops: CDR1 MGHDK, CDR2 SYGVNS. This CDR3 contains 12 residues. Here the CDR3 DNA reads TGTGCCAGCAGTGAATCGGTCTACGAGCAGTACTTC. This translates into CASSESVYEQYF.

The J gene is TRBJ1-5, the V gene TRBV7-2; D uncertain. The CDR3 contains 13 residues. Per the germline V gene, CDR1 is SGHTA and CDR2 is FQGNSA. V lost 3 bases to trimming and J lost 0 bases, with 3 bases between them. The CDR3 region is CASSFRSNQPQHF. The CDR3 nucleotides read TGTGCCAGCAGCTTCCGTAGCAATCAGCCCCAGCATTTT.

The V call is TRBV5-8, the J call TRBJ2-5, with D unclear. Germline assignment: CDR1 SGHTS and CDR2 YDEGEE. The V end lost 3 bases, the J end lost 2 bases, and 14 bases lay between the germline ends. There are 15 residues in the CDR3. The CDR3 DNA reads TGTGCCAGCAGCTCTATCAACTCCCCGCAAGAGACCCAGTACTTC. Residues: CASSSINSPQETQYF.

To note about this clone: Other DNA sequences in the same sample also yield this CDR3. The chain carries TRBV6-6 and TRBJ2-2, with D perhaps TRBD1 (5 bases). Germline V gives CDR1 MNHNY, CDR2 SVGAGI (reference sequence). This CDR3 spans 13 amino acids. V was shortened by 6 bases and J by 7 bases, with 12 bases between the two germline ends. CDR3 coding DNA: TGTGCCAGCAGCCCTAGGGGCGGCGGGGAGCTGTTTTTT. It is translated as CASSPRGGGELFF.

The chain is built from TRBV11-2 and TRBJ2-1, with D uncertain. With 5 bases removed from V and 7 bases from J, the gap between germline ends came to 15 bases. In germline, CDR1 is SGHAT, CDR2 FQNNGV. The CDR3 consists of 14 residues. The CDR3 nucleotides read TGTGCCAGCAGCAAAGACCCGGGTTTTAATGAGCAGTTCTTC. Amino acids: CASSKDPGFNEQFF.

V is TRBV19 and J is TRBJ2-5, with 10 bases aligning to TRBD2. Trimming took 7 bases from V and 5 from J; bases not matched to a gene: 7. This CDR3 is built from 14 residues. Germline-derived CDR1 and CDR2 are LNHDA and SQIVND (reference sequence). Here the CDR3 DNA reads TGTGCCAGTACTAGCGGGAGACTAGGGGAGACCCAGTACTTC. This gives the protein CASTSGRLGETQYF.

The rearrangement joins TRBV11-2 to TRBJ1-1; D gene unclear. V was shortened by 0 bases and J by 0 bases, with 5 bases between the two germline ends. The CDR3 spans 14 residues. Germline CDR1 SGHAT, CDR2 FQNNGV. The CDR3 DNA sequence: TGTGCCAGCAGCTTAGATTATCTGAACACTGAAGCTTTCTTT. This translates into CASSLDYLNTEAFF.

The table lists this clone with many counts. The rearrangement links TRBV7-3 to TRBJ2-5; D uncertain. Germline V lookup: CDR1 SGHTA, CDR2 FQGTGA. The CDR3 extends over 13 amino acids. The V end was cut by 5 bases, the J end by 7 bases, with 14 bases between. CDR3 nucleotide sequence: TGTGCCAGCAGCACGGTCTGGGGTGGGACCCAGTACTTC. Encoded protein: CASSTVWGGTQYF.

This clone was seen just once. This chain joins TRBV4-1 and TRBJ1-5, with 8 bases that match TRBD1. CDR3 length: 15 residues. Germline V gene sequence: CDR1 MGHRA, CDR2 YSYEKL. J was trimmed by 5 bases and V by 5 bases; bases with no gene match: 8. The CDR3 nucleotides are TGCGCCAGCAGCGTTTTGGACAGGGAGGATCAGCCCCAGCATTTT. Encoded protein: CASSVLDREDQPQHF.

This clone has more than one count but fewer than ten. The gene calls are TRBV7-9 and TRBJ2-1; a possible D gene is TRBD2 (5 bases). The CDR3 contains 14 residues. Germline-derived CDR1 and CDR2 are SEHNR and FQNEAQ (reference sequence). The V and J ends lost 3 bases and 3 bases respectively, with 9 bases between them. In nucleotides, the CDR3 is TGTGCCAGCAGCTTGGGAAGCGGCTACAATGAGCAGTTCTTC. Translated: CASSLGSGYNEQFF.

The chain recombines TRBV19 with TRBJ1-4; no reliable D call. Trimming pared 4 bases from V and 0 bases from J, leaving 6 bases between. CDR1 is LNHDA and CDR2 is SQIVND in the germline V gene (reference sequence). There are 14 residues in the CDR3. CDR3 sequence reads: CASSKWATNEKLFF. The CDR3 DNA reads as TGTGCCAGTAGTAAGTGGGCAACTAATGAAAAACTGTTTTTT. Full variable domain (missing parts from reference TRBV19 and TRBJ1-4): DGGITQSPKYLFRKEGQNVTLSCEQNLNHDAMYWYRQDPGQGLRLIYYSQIVNDFQKGDIAEGYSVSREKKESFPLTVTSAQKNPTAFYLCASSKWATNEKLFFGSGTQLSVL.

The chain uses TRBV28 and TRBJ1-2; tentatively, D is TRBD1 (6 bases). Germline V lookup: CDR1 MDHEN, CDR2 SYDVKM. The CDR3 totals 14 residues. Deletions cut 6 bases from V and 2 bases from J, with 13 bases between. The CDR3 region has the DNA TGTGCCAGCAGGAGGGGGGGGGAAAACTATGGCTACACCTTC. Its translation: CASRRGGENYGYTF.

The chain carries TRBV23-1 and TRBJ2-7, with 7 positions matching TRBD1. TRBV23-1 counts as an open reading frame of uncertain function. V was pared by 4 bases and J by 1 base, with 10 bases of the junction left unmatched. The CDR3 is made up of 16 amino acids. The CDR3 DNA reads TGCGCCAGCAGTCGGTTCCGGACAGGCCGGTCCTACGAGCAGTACTTC. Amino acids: CASSRFRTGRSYEQYF.

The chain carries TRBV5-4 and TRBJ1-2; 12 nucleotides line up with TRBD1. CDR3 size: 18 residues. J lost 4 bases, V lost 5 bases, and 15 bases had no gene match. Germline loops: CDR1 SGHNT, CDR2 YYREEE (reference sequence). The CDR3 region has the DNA TGTGCCAGCAGTCGCCCGGGACAGGGGGCAGAGATGGGCTATGGCTACACCTTC. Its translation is CASSRPGQGAEMGYGYTF.

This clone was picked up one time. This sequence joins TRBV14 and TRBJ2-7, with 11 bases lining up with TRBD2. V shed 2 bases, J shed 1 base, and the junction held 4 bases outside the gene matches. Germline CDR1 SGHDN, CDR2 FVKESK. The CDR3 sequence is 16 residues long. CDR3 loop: CASSQTGLAASYEQYF. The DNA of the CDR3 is TGTGCCAGCAGCCAAACGGGACTAGCGGCTTCCTACGAGCAGTACTTC.

CDR3 in DNA: TGTGCCAGCAGTTACTCGCATGGGGGACTGGGCGAGCAGTACTTC. It yields the protein CASSYSHGGLGEQYF. This chain connects TRBV6-5 to TRBJ2-7; TRBD2 might be the D (6 bases). Germline loops: CDR1 MNHEY, CDR2 SVGAGI. Trimming took off 0 bases at V and 6 bases at J, with 15 bases between the two ends. The CDR3 extends over 15 amino acids.

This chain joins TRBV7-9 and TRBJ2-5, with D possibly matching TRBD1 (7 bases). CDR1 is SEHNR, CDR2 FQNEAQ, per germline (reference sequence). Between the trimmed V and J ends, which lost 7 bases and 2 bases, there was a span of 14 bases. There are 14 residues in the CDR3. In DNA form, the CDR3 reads TGTGCCAGCATAGGGGGCGCGGGACAAGAGACCCAGTACTTC. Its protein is CASIGGAGQETQYF.

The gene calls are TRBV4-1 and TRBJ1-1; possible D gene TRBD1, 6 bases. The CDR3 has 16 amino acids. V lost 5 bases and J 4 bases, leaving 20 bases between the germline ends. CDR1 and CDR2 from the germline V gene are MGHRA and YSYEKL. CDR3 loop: CASSFSQQGGGTEAFF. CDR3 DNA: TGCGCCAGCAGCTTCAGCCAACAGGGTGGAGGCACTGAAGCTTTCTTT.

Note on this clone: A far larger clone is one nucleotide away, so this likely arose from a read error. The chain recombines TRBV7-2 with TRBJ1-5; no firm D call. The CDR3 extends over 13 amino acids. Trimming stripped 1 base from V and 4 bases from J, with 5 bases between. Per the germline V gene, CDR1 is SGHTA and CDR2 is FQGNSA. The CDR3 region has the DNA TGTGCCAGCAGCTTAGGGACTAATCAGCCCCAGCATTTT. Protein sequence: CASSLGTNQPQHF.

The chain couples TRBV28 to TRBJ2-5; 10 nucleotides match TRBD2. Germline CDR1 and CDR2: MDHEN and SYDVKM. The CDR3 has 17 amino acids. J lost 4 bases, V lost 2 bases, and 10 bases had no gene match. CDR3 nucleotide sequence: TGTGCCAGCAGTTTACCCTCCCTAGCGGGAGTTACAGAGACCCAGTACTTC. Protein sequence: CASSLPSLAGVTETQYF.

CDR3 DNA: TGTGCCAGCAGTCGCATGACAGGCAATGAGCAGTTCTTC. It encodes CASSRMTGNEQFF. V usage is TRBV28 and J usage is TRBJ2-1; D possibly corresponds to TRBD1 (6 bases). This CDR3 region has 13 residues. CDR1 MDHEN and CDR2 SYDVKM come from the germline V gene. Trimming pared 5 bases from V and 6 bases from J, leaving 11 bases between.

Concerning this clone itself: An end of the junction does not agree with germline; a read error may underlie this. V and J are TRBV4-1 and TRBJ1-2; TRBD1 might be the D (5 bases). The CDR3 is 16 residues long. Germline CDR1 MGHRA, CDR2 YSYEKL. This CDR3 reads CASSQEGTHANYGYTF. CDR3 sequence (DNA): TGCGCCAGCAGCCAAGAGGGGACGCATGCTAATTATGGCTACACCTTC.

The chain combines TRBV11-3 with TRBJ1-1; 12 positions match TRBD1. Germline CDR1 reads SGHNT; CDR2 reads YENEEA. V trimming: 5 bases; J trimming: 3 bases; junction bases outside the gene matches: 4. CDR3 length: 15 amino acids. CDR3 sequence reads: CASSPGQGADTEAFF. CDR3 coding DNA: TGTGCCAGCAGCCCGGGACAGGGGGCGGACACTGAAGCTTTCTTT.

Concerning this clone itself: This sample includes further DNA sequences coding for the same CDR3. CDR3 in amino acids: CASSLAETQYF. For the CDR3, the DNA is TGTGCCAGCAGCTTGGCGGAGACCCAGTACTTC. This chain links TRBV7-9 with TRBJ2-5; D not resolved. This CDR3 spans 11 amino acids. Deletions cut 3 bases from V and 5 bases from J, with 4 bases between. The germline CDR1 and CDR2 sequences are SEHNR and FQNEAQ (reference sequence). Variable domain in full (rest from reference TRBV7-9 and TRBJ2-5): DTGVSQNPRHKITKRGQNVTFRCDPISEHNRLYWYRQTLGQGPEFLTYFQNEAQLEKSRLLSDRFSAERPKGSFSTLEIQRTEQGDSAMYLCASSLAETQYFGPGTRLLVL.

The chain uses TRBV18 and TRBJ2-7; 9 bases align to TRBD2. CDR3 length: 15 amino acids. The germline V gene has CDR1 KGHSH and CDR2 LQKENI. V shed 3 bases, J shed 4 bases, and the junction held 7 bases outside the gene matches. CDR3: CASSPPGLARYEQYF. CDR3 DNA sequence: TGTGCCAGCTCACCCCCGGGACTAGCTAGGTACGAGCAGTACTTC.

Written as DNA, the CDR3 is TGTGCCAGCAGCTTAGCGACTAGATACAATGAGCAGTTCTTC. It encodes CASSLATRYNEQFF. The chain joins TRBV7-9 to TRBJ2-1; tentatively, D is TRBD2 (6 bases). Germline V gene lookup returns CDR1 SEHNR and CDR2 FQNEAQ (reference sequence). V gave up 0 bases and J gave up 4 bases, with 7 bases separating them. This CDR3 is 14 amino acids long.

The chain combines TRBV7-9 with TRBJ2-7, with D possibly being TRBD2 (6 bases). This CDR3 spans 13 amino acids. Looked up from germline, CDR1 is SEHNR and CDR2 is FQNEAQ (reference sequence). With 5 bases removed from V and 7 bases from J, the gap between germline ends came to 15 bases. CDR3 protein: CASSPPSGREQYF. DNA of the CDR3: TGTGCCAGCAGCCCCCCGTCAGGGAGGGAGCAGTACTTC.